This T cell receptor beta chain was obtained from a study of technical replicates of blood from a few donors (TCRdb year 2017). The library was produced with the immunoSEQ multiplex PCR assay. The immuneACCESS repertoire file appears here via TCRdb, limited to in-frame rearrangements. These files lack a portion of the clones; in checked studies, under half of the deficit traces to unresolved V genes, and the cause of the others is not known. The sample includes 60,000 to 65,000 clones, with 80% to 90% observed a single time. The ten largest clones add up to around 5.3% of the sample. From a lookup of the germline V gene, CDR1 and CDR2 are MRHNA and SNTAGT. The CDR3 measures 16 amino acids from cysteine to phenylalanine. Just CDR3 DNA is preserved here, 48 bases in frame from base 1. V is shortened by 8 bases, J by 2 bases, and the region joining them spans 19 bases. Concerning this clone itself: Its recognized antigen is unknown. No qualities accompany the bases; no much larger clone lies one base away.

Recombination linked TRBV6-4 to TRBJ1-5; TRBD1 could be the D gene, as 6 bases match. This sequence originates from a human donor in good health. Some clones in this sample may be carry-over from other donors' samples. Input material: PBMCs. The nucleotide sequence reads TGTGCCAGCCCAGCCGGGACACCCGTAGGCAATCAGCCCCAGCATTTT. The resulting protein is CASPAGTPVGNQPQHF.